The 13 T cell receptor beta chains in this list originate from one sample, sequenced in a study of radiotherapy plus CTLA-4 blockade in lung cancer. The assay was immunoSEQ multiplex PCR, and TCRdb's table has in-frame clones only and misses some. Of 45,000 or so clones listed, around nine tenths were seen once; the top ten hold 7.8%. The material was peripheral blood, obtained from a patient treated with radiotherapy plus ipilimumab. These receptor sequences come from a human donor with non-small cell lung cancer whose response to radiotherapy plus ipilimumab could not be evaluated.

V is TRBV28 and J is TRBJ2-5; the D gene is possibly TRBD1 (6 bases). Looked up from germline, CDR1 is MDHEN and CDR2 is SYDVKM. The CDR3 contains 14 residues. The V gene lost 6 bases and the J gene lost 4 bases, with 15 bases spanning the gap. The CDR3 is CASRGGTGIETQYF. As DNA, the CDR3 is TGTGCCAGCAGGGGCGGAACAGGGATAGAGACCCAGTACTTC.

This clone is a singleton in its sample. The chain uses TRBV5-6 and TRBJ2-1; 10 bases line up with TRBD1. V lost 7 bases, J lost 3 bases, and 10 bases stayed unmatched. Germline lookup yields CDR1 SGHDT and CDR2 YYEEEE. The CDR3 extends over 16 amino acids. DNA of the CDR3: TGTGCCAGCGGGGCTCTCGGACAGGGGGGCTACAATGAGCAGTTCTTC. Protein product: CASGALGQGGYNEQFF.

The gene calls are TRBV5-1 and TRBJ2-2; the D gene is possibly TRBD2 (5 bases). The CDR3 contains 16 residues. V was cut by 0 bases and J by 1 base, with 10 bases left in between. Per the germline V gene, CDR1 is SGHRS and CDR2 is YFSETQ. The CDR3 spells CASSLAPGKNTGELFF. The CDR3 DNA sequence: TGCGCCAGCAGCTTGGCTCCGGGGAAGAACACCGGGGAGCTGTTTTTT.

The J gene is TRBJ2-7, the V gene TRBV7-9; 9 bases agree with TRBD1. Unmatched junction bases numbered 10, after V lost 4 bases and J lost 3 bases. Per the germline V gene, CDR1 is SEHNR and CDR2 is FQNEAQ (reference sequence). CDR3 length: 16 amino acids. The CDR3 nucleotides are TGTGCCAGCAGCTCTTACCCTGACAGGGGGGACTACGAGCAGTACTTC. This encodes CASSSYPDRGDYEQYF.

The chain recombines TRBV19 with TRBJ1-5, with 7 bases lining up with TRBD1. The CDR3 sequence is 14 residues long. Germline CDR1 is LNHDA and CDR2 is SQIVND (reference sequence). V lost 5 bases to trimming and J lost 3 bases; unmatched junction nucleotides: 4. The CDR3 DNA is TGTGCCAGTAGTCCAGACAGGGCCAATCAGCCCCAGCATTTT. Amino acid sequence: CASSPDRANQPQHF.

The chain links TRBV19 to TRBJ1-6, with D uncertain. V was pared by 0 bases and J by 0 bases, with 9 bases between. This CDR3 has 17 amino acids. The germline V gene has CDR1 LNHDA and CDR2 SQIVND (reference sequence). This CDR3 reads CASSIDPRSSYNSPLHF. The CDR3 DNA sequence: TGTGCCAGTAGTATAGATCCTAGGAGCTCCTATAATTCACCCCTCCACTTT.

CDR3 in amino acids: CASSLEYIFNAGELFF. DNA for the CDR3: TGTGCCAGCAGCTTAGAGTACATTTTCAATGCCGGGGAGCTGTTTTTT. V is TRBV7-9 and J is TRBJ2-2; D not certain. Germline V lookup: CDR1 SEHNR, CDR2 FQNEAQ (reference sequence). This CDR3 region has 16 residues. V was trimmed by 1 base and J by 6 bases, leaving 15 bases between them. Variable domain in full (rest from reference TRBV7-9 and TRBJ2-2): DTGVSQNPRHKITKRGQNVTFRCDPISEHNRLYWYRQTLGQGPEFLTYFQNEAQLEKSRLLSDRFSAERPKGSFSTLEIQRTEQGDSAMYLCASSLEYIFNAGELFFGEGSRLTVL.

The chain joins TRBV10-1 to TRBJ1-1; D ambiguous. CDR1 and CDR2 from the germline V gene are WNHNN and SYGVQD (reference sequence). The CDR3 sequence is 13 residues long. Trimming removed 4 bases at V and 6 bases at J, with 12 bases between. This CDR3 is CASSVREGAEAFF. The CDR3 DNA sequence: TGCGCCAGCAGTGTCCGGGAGGGTGCTGAAGCTTTCTTT.

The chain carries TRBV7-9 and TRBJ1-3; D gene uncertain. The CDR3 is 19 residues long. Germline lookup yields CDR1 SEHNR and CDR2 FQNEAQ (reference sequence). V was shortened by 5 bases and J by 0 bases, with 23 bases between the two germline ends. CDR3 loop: CASSPGKVWVRSSGNTIYF. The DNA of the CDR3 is TGTGCCAGCAGCCCCGGGAAGGTGTGGGTCAGGAGCTCTGGAAACACCATATATTTT. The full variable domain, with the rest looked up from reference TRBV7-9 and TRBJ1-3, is DTGVSQNPRHKITKRGQNVTFRCDPISEHNRLYWYRQTLGQGPEFLTYFQNEAQLEKSRLLSDRFSAERPKGSFSTLEIQRTEQGDSAMYLCASSPGKVWVRSSGNTIYFGEGSWLTVV.

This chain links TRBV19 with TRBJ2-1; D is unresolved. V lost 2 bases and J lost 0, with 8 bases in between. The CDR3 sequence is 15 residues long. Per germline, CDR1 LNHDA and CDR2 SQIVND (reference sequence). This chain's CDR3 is CASSIKASSYNEQFF. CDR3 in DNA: TGTGCCAGTAGTATAAAAGCGAGCTCCTACAATGAGCAGTTCTTC.

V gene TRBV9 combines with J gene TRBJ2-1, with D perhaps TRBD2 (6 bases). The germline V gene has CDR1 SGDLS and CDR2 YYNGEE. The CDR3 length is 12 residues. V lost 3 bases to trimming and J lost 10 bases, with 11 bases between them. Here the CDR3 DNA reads TGTGCCAGCAGCGGACTAGGGCCCGAGCAGTTCTTC. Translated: CASSGLGPEQFF.

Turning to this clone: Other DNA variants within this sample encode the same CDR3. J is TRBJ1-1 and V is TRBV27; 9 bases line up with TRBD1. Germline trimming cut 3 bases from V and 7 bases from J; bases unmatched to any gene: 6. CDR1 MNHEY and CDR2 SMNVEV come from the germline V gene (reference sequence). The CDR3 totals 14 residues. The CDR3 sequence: CASSFGQGLGEAFF. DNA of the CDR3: TGTGCCAGCAGTTTCGGACAGGGGCTGGGTGAAGCTTTCTTT.

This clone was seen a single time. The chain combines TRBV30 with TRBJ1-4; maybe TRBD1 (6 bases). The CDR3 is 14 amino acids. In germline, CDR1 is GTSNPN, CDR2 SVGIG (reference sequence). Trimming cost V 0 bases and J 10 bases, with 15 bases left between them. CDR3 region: CAWSVGLTGRKLFF. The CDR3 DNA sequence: TGTGCCTGGAGTGTGGGATTAACAGGGAGAAAACTGTTTTTT.